Here is one TCR beta chain with its context. Germline V gene sequence: CDR1 SGHAT, CDR2 FQNNGV. The CDR3 totals 15 residues. Trimming removed 5 bases from V and 1 base from J; junction bases left unmatched: 5. These data belong to a study of blood T cell repertoires in COVID-19. Clones were sequenced by immunoSEQ multiplex PCR, and TCRdb holds only the in-frame ones, with some missing. The sample records around 55,000 clones, approximately 91% being singletons. Sequenced input: peripheral blood. The rearrangement links TRBV11-2 to TRBJ2-7; TRBD1 matches 10 bases. This clonotype was sampled from a man aged 60 to 69 with active COVID-19. The CDR3 region is CASSQGQGTSYEQYF. The CDR3 coding sequence is TGTGCCAGCAGCCAGGGACAGGGGACATCCTACGAGCAGTACTTC.